This is a list of T cell receptor beta chains from one sample in a study of graft-versus-host responses after intestinal transplantation. Antigens for these TCRs are unknown. Sequenced by immunoSEQ multiplex PCR; TCRdb stores in-frame clones only, minus some. Of almost 85,000 clones in the sample, about nine tenths are singletons; the top ten hold 0.09% to 0.1%. This material consisted of unstimulated CD4+ T cells sorted from spleen or lymph node cells, taken before intestinal transplant. The receptors derive from a human donor who received an intestinal transplant. The CDR3 runs from the conserved cysteine through the conserved F or W. D genes are given only for firm matches. Not all rows give a size; the values are once, few, many and, for expanded clones, a class.

TRBV16	TRBJ1-3	TRBD1	NA	TGTGCCAGCAGCCCGACAGGGGGAAACACCATATATTTT	CASSPTGGNTIYF
TRBV4-3	TRBJ1-4	NA	NA	TGCGCCAGCAGCCAAGATAAGGGAGGTAATGAAAAACTGTTTTTT	CASSQDKGGNEKLFF
TRBV20-1	TRBJ2-2	NA	NA	TGCAGTGCTAGTAGGGGAAGGGAGCTGTTTTTT	CSASRGRELFF
TRBV7-9	TRBJ2-5	TRBD1	NA	TGTGCCAGCAGCCGAACAGGGGAAGAGACCCAGTACTTC	CASSRTGEETQYF
TRBV5-1	TRBJ2-2	NA	NA	TGCGCCAGCAGCTTGGATGTAGTCGGGGGCGGGGAGCTGTTTTTT	CASSLDVVGGGELFF
TRBV2	TRBJ1-2	NA	NA	TGTGCCAGCAGTGAAACTTCTACAGGGTATGGCTACACCTTC	CASSETSTGYGYTF
TRBV7-2	TRBJ2-2	NA	NA	TGTGCCAGCAGCATCGAGGATTGGTCCGGGGAGCTGTTTTTT	CASSIEDWSGELFF
TRBV4-3	TRBJ1-3	NA	few	TGCGCCAGCAGCCAAGATCCAGGGTCTGGAAACACCATATATTTT	CASSQDPGSGNTIYF
TRBV7-9	TRBJ1-4	NA	NA	TGTGCCAGCACTCGCCCTGGTTCCGGTGCAACTAATGAAAAACTGTTTTTT	CASTRPGSGATNEKLFF
TRBV4-3	TRBJ1-1	TRBD1	NA	TGCGCCAGCAGCCATCCGACCGGGACAGAAACCTCAGGGACTGAAGCTTTCTTT	CASSHPTGTETSGTEAFF
TRBV6-5	TRBJ2-3	NA	NA	TGTGCCAGCAGTTACGCATCTAGGACAGATACGCAGTATTTT	CASSYASRTDTQYF
TRBV5-5	TRBJ1-1	NA	NA	TGTGCCAGCAGCTTGGTAGGGGAGGCGGCTGAAGCTTTCTTT	CASSLVGEAAEAFF
TRBV29-1	TRBJ2-3	TRBD2	NA	TGCAGCGTTGAGGACGTTTGGACTAGGGCTGGAGATACGCAGTATTTT	CSVEDVWTRAGDTQYF
TRBV18	TRBJ2-1	TRBD1	once	TGTGCCAGCTTCCGGGACAGGGAGTTCAATGAGCAGTTCTTC	CASFRDREFNEQFF
TRBV7-2	TRBJ2-6	NA	NA	TGTGCCAGCAGCTCCGAGTCAGGGGCTTTCGGGGCCAACGTCCTGACTTTC	CASSSESGAFGANVLTF
TRBV5-4	TRBJ2-1	TRBD2	NA	TGTGCCAGCAGCTTGGGACTAGCTGGGAATGAGCAGTTCTTC	CASSLGLAGNEQFF
TRBV11-3	TRBJ1-1	NA	NA	TGTGCCAGCAGCTCCTCGACAGCACCTACTGAAGCTTTCTTT	CASSSSTAPTEAFF
TRBV5-4	TRBJ2-6	TRBD1	NA	TGTGCCAGCAGCCGACAGGGGACAACCTCTGGGGCCAACGTCCTGACTTTC	CASSRQGTTSGANVLTF
TRBV5-1	TRBJ1-2	TRBD1	NA	TGCGCCAGCAGCTCCGGGACAGCGGACTATGGCTACACCTTC	CASSSGTADYGYTF
TRBV6-1	TRBJ1-2	NA	NA	TGTGCCAGCCGGGCGGGTGCGTTTGGCTACACCTTC	CASRAGAFGYTF
TRBV19	TRBJ2-5	NA	NA	TGTGCCAGTAGTCGGGGACTTCACGGAGAGACCCAGTACTTC	CASSRGLHGETQYF
TRBV7-9	TRBJ2-1	NA	NA	TGTGCCAGCAGCTTAAAAGGGGATGAGCAGTTCTTC	CASSLKGDEQFF
TRBV11-3	TRBJ2-5	TRBD2	NA	TGTGCCAGCAGTTACGAACTAGCGGGAGATGAGACCCAGTACTTC	CASSYELAGDETQYF
TRBV7-2	TRBJ2-2	TRBD2	NA	TGTGCCAGCAGTCTAAGCGGGGGTGTAAACACCGGGGAGCTGTTTTTT	CASSLSGGVNTGELFF
TRBV7-9	TRBJ1-6	NA	once	TGTGCCAGCAGCTTAGACCGGGGCGGGGGCTATAATTCACCCCTCCACTTT	CASSLDRGGGYNSPLHF
TRBV2	TRBJ1-5	NA	NA	TGTGCCAGCAGTGAAATCTATAGCAATCAGCCCCAGCATTTT	CASSEIYSNQPQHF
TRBV7-6	TRBJ1-5	NA	NA	TGTGCCAGCAGCTTTCTCCAGGGTCAGCCCCAGCATTTT	CASSFLQGQPQHF
TRBV4-3	TRBJ2-3	TRBD2	once	TGCGCCAGCAGCCAAGATAGGAGCGGGGGGGGAAACACAGATACGCAGTATTTT	CASSQDRSGGGNTDTQYF
TRBV14	TRBJ1-2	NA	NA	TGTGCCAGCAGCCAGGAGATTAACTATGGCTACACCTTC	CASSQEINYGYTF
TRBV6-5	TRBJ2-7	TRBD1	few	TGTGCCAGCAGTTACGTACAGGGGGCCTACGAGCAGTACTTC	CASSYVQGAYEQYF
TRBV28	TRBJ2-2	NA	NA	TGTGCCAGCAGCTCCCCCGTTGGAGGGCTCAAATCGACGAACACCGGGGAGCTGTTTTTT	CASSSPVGGLKSTNTGELFF
TRBV28	TRBJ1-5	NA	NA	TGTGCCAGCAGTTTCCCCTCGGACAGTTCTCAAGCATCGTCCCAGCATTTT	CASSFPSDSSQASSQHF
TRBV11-3	TRBJ2-5	TRBD2	once	TGTGCCAGCAGCTTAGTTCTAGCGGGGGTTGGAGAGACCCAGTACTTC	CASSLVLAGVGETQYF
TRBV9	TRBJ2-3	TRBD2	NA	TGTGCCAGCAGCGTAAGAGCGGGGGGGCCGGGCACAGATACGCAGTATTTT	CASSVRAGGPGTDTQYF
TRBV7-9	TRBJ2-5	NA	NA	TGTGCCAGCAGCTTACTCGTCCAGACCCAGTACTTC	CASSLLVQTQYF
TRBV15	TRBJ2-1	NA	NA	TGTGCCACCAGCAGAGAGCGTGAGCAGTTCTTC	CATSREREQFF
TRBV7-2	TRBJ1-2	NA	NA	TGTGCCAGCAGCTTAGTGTACGACAGATCTACTAACTATGGCTACACCTTC	CASSLVYDRSTNYGYTF
TRBV5-6	TRBJ2-5	NA	NA	TGTGCCAGCTCCCTTATCGGCAGGGGCCAAGAGACCCAGTACTTC	CASSLIGRGQETQYF
TRBV21-1	TRBJ2-7	NA	NA	TGTGCCAGCAGCACTTCACTAGCGGGGGGGCCAGGGTGGGGCGAGCAGTACTTC	CASSTSLAGGPGWGEQYF
TRBV4-1	TRBJ2-5	NA	NA	TGCGCCAGCAGCCAAACTTTGCAAGAGACCCAGTACTTC	CASSQTLQETQYF
TRBV18	TRBJ2-7	NA	NA	TGTGCCAGCTCACCCACACGAGGGGGGGGATCCTACGAGCAGTACTTC	CASSPTRGGGSYEQYF
TRBV7-2	TRBJ2-5	NA	NA	TGTGCCAGCAGCTTACCGGGACTCCCCTCCCAGTACTTC	CASSLPGLPSQYF
TRBV6-6	TRBJ2-7	NA	NA	TGTGCCAGCAGTTACCCCCCAGGCAGCTCCTACGAGCAGTACTTC	CASSYPPGSSYEQYF
TRBV4-3	TRBJ2-7	NA	NA	TGCGCCAGCAGCCAAGCGGCTGGGCCAGCTTACGAGCAGTACTTC	CASSQAAGPAYEQYF
TRBV7-2	TRBJ1-6	TRBD1	few	TGTGCCAGCAGCCAGACAGGGGGGCATTCACCCCTCCACTTT	CASSQTGGHSPLHF
TRBV7-2	TRBJ1-5	TRBD1	NA	TGTGCCAGCAGCCCGGCAGGGACAGGGGATAATCAGCCCCAGCATTTT	CASSPAGTGDNQPQHF
TRBV30	TRBJ2-3	TRBD2	NA	TGTGCCTGGAGTCCCCTAGCGGGGGGCACAGATACGCAGTATTTT	CAWSPLAGGTDTQYF
TRBV2	TRBJ2-1	TRBD2	NA	TGTGCCAGCATGGTAGCGGGGGGGCTGAGGTCCTACAATGAGCAGTTCTTC	CASMVAGGLRSYNEQFF
TRBV29-1	TRBJ1-2	NA	NA	TGCAGCGTAGATAGCAACGGACGGAGGAATACATTC	CSVDSNGRRNTF
TRBV2	TRBJ2-2	TRBD1	NA	TGTGCCAGCAGGGGGACAGTTAACGGGGAGCTGTTTTTT	CASRGTVNGELFF
TRBV28	TRBJ1-6	TRBD1	NA	TGTGCCAGCAGTTCTAGGGGGCCATATTCACCCCTCCACTTT	CASSSRGPYSPLHF